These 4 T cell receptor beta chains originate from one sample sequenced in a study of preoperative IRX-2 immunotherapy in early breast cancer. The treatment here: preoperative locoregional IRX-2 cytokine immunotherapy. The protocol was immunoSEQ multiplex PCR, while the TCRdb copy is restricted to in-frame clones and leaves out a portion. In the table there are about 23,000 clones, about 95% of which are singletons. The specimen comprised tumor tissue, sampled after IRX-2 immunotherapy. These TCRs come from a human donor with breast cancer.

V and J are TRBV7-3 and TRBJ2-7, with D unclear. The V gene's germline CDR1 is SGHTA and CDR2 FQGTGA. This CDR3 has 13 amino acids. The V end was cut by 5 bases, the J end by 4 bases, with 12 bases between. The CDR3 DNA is TGTGCCAGCAGCCTAAATCCCGGTTACGAGCAGTACTTC. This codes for CASSLNPGYEQYF.

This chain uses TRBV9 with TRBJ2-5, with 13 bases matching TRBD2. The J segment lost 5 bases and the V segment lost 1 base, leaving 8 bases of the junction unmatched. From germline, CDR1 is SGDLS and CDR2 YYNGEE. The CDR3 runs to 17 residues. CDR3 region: CASSVSPGLAGVETQYF. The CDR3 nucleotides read TGTGCCAGCAGCGTATCCCCCGGACTAGCGGGGGTGGAGACCCAGTACTTC. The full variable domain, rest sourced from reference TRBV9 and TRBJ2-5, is DSGVTQTPKHLITATGQRVTLRCSPRSGDLSVYWYQQSLDQGLQFLIQYYNGEERAKGNILERFSAQQFPDLHSELNLSSLELGDSALYFCASSVSPGLAGVETQYFGPGTRLLVL.

The CDR3 region is CASTLGQGIHQPQHF. In DNA, the CDR3 is TGTGCCAGCACCCTCGGACAGGGGATTCATCAGCCCCAGCATTTT. This sequence joins TRBV25-1 and TRBJ1-5, with TRBD1 matching over 9 bases. The CDR3 is 15 residues long. J lost 5 bases, V lost 7 bases, and 9 bases had no gene match. The germline V gene has CDR1 MGHDK and CDR2 SYGVNS.

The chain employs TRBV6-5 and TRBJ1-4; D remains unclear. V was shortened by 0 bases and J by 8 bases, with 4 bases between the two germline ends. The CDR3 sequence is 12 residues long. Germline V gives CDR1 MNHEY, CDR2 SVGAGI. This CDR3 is CASSYSGEKLFF. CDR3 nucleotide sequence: TGTGCCAGCAGTTACTCCGGGGAAAAACTGTTTTTT.